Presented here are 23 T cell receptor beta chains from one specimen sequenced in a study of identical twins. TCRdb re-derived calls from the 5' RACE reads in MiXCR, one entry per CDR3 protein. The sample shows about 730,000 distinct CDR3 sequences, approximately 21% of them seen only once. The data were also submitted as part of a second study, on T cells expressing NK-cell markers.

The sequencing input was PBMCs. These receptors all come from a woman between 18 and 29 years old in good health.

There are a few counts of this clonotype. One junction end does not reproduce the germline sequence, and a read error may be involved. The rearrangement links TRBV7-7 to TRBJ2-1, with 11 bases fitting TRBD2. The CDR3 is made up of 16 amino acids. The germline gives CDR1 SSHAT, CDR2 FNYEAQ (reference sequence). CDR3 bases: TGTGCTAGCAGCTTAAGCATCGCTAGCGGGGGGAATGAGCAGTTCTTC. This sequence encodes CASSLSIASGGNEQFF.

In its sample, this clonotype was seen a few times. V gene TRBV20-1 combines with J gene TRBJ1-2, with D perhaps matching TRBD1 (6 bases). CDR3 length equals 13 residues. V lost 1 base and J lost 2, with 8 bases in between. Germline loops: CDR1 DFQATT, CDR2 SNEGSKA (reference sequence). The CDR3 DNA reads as TGCAGTGCTAGAGGACAGGCCAACTATGGCTACACCTTC. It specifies CSARGQANYGYTF.

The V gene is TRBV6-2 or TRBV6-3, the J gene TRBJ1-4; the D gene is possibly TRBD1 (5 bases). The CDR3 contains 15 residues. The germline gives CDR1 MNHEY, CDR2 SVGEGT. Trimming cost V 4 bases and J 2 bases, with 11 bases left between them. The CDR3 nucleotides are TGTGCCAGCAGTTCACCGGGACTGACTAATGAAAAACTGTTTTTT. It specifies CASSSPGLTNEKLFF.

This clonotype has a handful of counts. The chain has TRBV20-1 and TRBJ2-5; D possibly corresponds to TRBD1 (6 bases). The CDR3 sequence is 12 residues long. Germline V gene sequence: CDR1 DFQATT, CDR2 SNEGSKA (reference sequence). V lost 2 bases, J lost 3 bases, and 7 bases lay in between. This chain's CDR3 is CSARRQEETQYF. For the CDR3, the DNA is TGCAGTGCTAGAAGACAGGAAGAGACCCAGTACTTC.

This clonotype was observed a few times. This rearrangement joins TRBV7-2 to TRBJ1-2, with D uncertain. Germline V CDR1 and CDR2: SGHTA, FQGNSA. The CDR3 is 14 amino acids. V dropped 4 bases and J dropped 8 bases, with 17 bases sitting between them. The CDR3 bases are TGTGCCAGCAGCTCCGTGGTGGAGACCAGGGGCTACACCTTC. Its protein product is CASSSVVETRGYTF.

The CDR3 DNA sequence: TGCAGCGTTGCAACAGGGCCCTACGAGCAGTACTTC. Its translation: CSVATGPYEQYF. The V and J genes are TRBV29-1 and TRBJ2-7; weak D call: TRBD1 (6 bases). V lost 4 bases, J lost 2 bases, and 9 bases lay in between. Germline V gene data show CDR1 as SQVTM and CDR2 as ANQGSEA. The CDR3 contains 12 residues.

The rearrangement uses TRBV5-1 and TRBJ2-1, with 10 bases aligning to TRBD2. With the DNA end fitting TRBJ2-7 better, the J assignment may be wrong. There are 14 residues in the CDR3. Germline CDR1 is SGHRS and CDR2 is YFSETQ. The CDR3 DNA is TGCGCCAGCAGCACAGGACTAGCGGCTAATGAGCAGTACTTC. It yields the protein CASSTGLAANEQYF.

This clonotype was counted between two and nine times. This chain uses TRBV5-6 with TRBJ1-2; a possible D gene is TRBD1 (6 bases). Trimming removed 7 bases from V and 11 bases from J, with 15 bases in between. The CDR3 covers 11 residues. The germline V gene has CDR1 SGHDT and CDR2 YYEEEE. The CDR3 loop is CASGRTDSYTF. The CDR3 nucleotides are TGTGCCAGCGGGCGGACAGATAGTTACACCTTC.

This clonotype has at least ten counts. The CDR3 sequence is CASSSNNLYEQYF. CDR3 in DNA: TGTGCCAGCAGTTCGAACAACCTCTACGAGCAGTACTTC. This chain uses TRBV6-5 with TRBJ2-7; no firm D call. V lost 4 bases and J 3 bases, leaving 10 bases between the germline ends. The CDR3 is 13 residues long. CDR1 is MNHEY, CDR2 SVGAGI, per germline.

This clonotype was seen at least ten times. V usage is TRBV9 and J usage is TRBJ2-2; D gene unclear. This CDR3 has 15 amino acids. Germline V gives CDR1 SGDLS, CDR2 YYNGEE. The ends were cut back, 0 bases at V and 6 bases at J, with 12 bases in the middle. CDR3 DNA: TGTGCCAGCAGCGTAGATAGTTCGGGCGCCGGGGAGCTGTTTTTT. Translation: CASSVDSSGAGELFF.

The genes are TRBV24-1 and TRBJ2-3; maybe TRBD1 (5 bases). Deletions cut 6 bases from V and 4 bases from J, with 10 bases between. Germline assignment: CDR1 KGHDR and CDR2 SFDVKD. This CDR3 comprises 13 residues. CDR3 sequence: CATSSRGADTQYF. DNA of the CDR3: TGTGCCACCAGTTCAAGGGGCGCAGATACGCAGTATTTT.

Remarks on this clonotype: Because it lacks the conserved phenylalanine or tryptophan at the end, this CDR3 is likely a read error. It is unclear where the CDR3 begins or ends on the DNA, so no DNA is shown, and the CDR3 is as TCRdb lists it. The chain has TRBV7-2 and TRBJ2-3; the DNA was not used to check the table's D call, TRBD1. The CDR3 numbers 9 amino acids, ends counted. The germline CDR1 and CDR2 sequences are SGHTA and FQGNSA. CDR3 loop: CATMRRAAA.

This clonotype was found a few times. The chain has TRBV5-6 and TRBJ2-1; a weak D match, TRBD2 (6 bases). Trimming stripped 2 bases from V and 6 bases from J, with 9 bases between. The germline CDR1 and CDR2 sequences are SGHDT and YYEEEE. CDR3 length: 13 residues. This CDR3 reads CASSFGGINEQFF. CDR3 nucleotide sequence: TGTGCCAGCAGCTTTGGCGGGATCAATGAGCAGTTCTTC.

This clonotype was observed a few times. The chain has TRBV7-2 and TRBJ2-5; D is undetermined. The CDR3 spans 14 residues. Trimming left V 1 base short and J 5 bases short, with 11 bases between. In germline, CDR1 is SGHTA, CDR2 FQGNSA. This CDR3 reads CASSLDRWSETQYF. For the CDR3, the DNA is TGTGCCAGCAGCTTAGACCGTTGGTCGGAGACCCAGTACTTC.

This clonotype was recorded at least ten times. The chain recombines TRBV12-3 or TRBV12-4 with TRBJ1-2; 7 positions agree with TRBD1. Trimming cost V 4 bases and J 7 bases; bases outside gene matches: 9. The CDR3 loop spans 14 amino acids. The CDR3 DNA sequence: TGTGCCAGCAGTTCTTATAACAGGGGTCTTGGCTACACCTTC. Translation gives CASSSYNRGLGYTF.

CDR3 in DNA: TGTGCCAGCAGCTTAGAGGGGGCAGATACGCAGTATTTT. Protein product: CASSLEGADTQYF. The rearrangement uses TRBV13 and TRBJ2-3; D is possibly TRBD1 (6 bases). The CDR3 has 13 residues. Germline CDR1 PRHDT, CDR2 FYEKMQ (reference sequence). V was cut by 1 base and J by 4 bases, with 6 bases left in between.

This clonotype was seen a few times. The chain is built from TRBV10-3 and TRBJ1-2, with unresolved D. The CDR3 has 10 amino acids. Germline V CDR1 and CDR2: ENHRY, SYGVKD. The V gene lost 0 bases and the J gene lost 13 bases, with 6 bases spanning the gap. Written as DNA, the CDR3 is TGTGCCATCAGTGAGTCGTTGGGCACCTTC. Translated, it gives CAISESLGTF.

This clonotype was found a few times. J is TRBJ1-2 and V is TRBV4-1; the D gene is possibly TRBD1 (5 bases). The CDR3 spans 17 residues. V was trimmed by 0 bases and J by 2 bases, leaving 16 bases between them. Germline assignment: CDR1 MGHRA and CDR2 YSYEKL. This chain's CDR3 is CASSQDRLGPRNYGYTF. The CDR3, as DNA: TGCGCCAGCAGCCAAGATCGTCTGGGACCTAGAAACTATGGCTACACCTTC.

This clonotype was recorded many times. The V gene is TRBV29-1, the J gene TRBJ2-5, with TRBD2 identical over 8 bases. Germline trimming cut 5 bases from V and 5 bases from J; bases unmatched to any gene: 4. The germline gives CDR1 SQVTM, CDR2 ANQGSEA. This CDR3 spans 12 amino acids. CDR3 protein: CSVRLARETQYF. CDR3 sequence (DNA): TGCAGCGTTCGACTAGCGAGGGAGACCCAGTACTTC.

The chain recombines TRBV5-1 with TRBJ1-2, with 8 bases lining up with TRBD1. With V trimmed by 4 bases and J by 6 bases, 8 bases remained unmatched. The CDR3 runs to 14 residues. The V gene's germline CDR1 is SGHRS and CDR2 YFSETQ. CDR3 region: CASSKDREKDGYTF. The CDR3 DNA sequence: TGCGCCAGCAGCAAGGACAGGGAAAAGGATGGCTACACCTTC.

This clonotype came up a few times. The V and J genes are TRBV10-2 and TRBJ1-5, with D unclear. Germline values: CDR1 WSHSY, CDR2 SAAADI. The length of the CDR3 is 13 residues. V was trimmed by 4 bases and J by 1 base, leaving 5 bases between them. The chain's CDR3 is CASSAFSNQPQHF. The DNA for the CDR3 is TGCGCCAGCAGTGCTTTCAGCAATCAGCCCCAGCATTTT.

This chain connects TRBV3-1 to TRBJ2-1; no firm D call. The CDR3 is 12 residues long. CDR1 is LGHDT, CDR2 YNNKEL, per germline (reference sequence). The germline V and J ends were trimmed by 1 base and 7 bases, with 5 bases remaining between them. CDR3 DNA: TGTGCCAGCAGCCAAGTGGTAAATGAGCAGTTCTTC. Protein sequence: CASSQVVNEQFF.

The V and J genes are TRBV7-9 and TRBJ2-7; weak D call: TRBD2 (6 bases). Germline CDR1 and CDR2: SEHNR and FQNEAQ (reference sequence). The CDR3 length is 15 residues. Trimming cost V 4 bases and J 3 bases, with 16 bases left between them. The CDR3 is CASSSRAGKNYEQYF. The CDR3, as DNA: TGTGCCAGCAGCTCACGTGCGGGGAAGAACTACGAGCAGTACTTC. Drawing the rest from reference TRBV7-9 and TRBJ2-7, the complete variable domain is DTGVSQNPRHKITKRGQNVTFRCDPISEHNRLYWYRQTLGQGPEFLTYFQNEAQLEKSRLLSDRFSAERPKGSFSTLEIQRTEQGDSAMYLCASSSRAGKNYEQYFGPGTRLTVT.